This TCR beta chain was recovered during a study of blood T cell repertoires in COVID-19. Germline V lookup: CDR1 KGHDR, CDR2 SFDVKD. This CDR3 contains 15 residues. Trimming took 4 bases from V and 2 from J, leaving 12 bases between them. Using immunoSEQ multiplex PCR, the repertoire was profiled, and TCRdb retains in-frame clones only, with some absent. There are about 460,000 clones in the sample; around nine tenths occur only once, and approximately 8% lies in the top ten. The rearrangement uses TRBV24-1 and TRBJ2-3; D call uncertain. The source material was PBMCs or T cells enriched from blood (not recorded which). This TCR was sampled from a woman aged 55-69 years who had recovered from COVID-19. CDR3 coding DNA: TGTGCCACCAGTGACCAGTCGCCCCCCACAGATACGCAGTATTTT. Translated, it gives CATSDQSPPTDTQYF.